This TCR beta chain was sequenced in a study of blood T cell repertoires in COVID-19. The data were produced by immunoSEQ multiplex PCR, yet TCRdb's version contains in-frame clones alone and is incomplete. The sample holds fewer than 90,000 clones, 85% to 90% seen once. Germline V CDR1 and CDR2: SGHTA, FQGNSA. The ends were cut back, 2 bases at V and 10 bases at J, with 12 bases in the middle. CDR3 length: 13 residues. This sequence was found in a human donor in a cohort sampled during active COVID-19. The chain carries TRBV7-2 and TRBJ2-1; TRBD2 is a possible D gene (5 bases). The specimen sequenced was peripheral blood. The CDR3 DNA reads TGTGCCAGCAGCTTATGGAGCGGCGGGGAGCAGTTCTTC. This translates into CASSLWSGGEQFF.